A selection of T cell receptor beta chains follows, all from one sample in a study of blood T cell repertoires in COVID-19. TCRdb keeps only in-frame clones here, not all; method: immunoSEQ multiplex PCR. Among fewer than 70,000 clones, approximately 78% were seen once, and the ten largest hold roughly a tenth. The sequenced sample was peripheral blood. The receptors stem from a woman of 80 years or more with acute or convalescent COVID-19. CDR3s include the opening cysteine and the closing phenylalanine or tryptophan. A D gene is named only where the DNA matches it firmly. Some rows have no size entry. The others give once, few or many, or a class for an expanded clone.

v_gene	len	abundance	j_gene	d_gene	CDR3nt	CDR3aa
TRBV27	13	-	TRBJ1-2	TRBD1	TGTGCCAGCAATCCACAGGGGGCGGGCGGCTACACCTTC	CASNPQGAGGYTF
TRBV2	12	few	TRBJ1-1	-	TGTGCCAGCCGGGAGGGGTGGGCTGAAGCTTTCTTT	CASREGWAEAFF
TRBV20-1	15	few	TRBJ1-6	-	TGCAGTGCTAGTCCCGCGGGAGAGTATAATTCACCCCTCCACTTT	CSASPAGEYNSPLHF
TRBV11-2	14	-	TRBJ2-5	TRBD2	TGTGCCAGCAGCTCTAATAGGGGCGGGGGGACCCAGTACTTC	CASSSNRGGGTQYF
TRBV7-2	15	-	TRBJ1-2	TRBD1	TGTGCCAGCAGCACTGAGACAGGGAGTAACTATGGCTACACCTTC	CASSTETGSNYGYTF
TRBV5-1	15	-	TRBJ2-7	TRBD1	TGCGCCAGCAGCTTTGGGACAGGGAGTTCCTACGAGCAGTACTTC	CASSFGTGSSYEQYF
TRBV2	14	few	TRBJ2-5	TRBD1	TGTGCCAGCAGCCCGGACAGGAGCCAAGAGACCCAGTACTTC	CASSPDRSQETQYF
TRBV2	16	-	TRBJ1-5	TRBD1	TGTGCCAGCAGTGACCTTACAAGACAGGGGGATCAGCCCCAGCATTTT	CASSDLTRQGDQPQHF
TRBV5-6	14	-	TRBJ1-4	-	TGTGCCAGCAGCTTCAAACAGACTAATGAAAAACTGTTTTTT	CASSFKQTNEKLFF
TRBV5-4	12	-	TRBJ1-2	-	TGTGCCAGCAGCCCTAGGTACTATGGCTACACCTTC	CASSPRYYGYTF
TRBV11-2	13	-	TRBJ1-1	-	TGTGCCAGCAGCCAAACAGGGCGGGGGGGAGCTTTCTTT	CASSQTGRGGAFF
TRBV5-5	15	-	TRBJ2-5	TRBD1	TGTGCCAGCAGCCGGGGACAGGGGGCGAAAGAGACCCAGTACTTC	CASSRGQGAKETQYF
TRBV5-1	14	-	TRBJ1-2	TRBD1	TGCGCCAGCAGCTTGGCCGGGACAGGAGATGGCTACACCTTC	CASSLAGTGDGYTF
TRBV7-2	16	-	TRBJ1-3	-	TGTGCCAGCAGCTTAGTCCGAGATCAGGCCGGAAACACCATATATTTT	CASSLVRDQAGNTIYF
TRBV30	14	-	TRBJ2-1	-	TGTGCCTGGAGTGTAGACTTTCGGGGTAATGAGCAGTTCTTC	CAWSVDFRGNEQFF
TRBV5-4	16	-	TRBJ2-1	TRBD2	TGTGCCATCCCCGTTATGGGACTAGCGGTAGACAATGAGCAGTTCTTC	CAIPVMGLAVDNEQFF
TRBV5-1	15	-	TRBJ1-4	TRBD1	TGCGCCAGCAGCCAGGACGGGACAGGGAATGAAAAACTGTTTTTT	CASSQDGTGNEKLFF
TRBV19	16	-	TRBJ2-3	TRBD2	TGTGCCAGTAGTATAAGTTCGGTTTGGGGGGGAGATACGCAGTATTTT	CASSISSVWGGDTQYF
TRBV7-9	16	few	TRBJ2-2	TRBD1	TGTGCCAGCAGCCGAGGGAGAGGGGGCAACACCGGGGAGCTGTTTTTT	CASSRGRGGNTGELFF
TRBV7-9	16	-	TRBJ2-4	TRBD1	TGTGCCAGCAGCAATGACAGGGCGTCTTGGAGAAACATTCAGTACTTC	CASSNDRASWRNIQYF
TRBV5-1	18	once	TRBJ1-4	TRBD1	TGCGCCAGCAGCAGATCCGGGACAGGGGATCGAACTAATGAAAAACTGTTTTTT	CASSRSGTGDRTNEKLFF
TRBV7-7	13	-	TRBJ1-5	-	TGTGCTAGCAGCCAGGGGAGCAATCAGCCCCAGCATTTT	CASSQGSNQPQHF
TRBV7-9	16	-	TRBJ1-2	-	TGTGCCAGCAGCTTAGCGGCGGCGACGCAGAGATCGGGCTACACCTTC	CASSLAAATQRSGYTF
TRBV7-9	15	-	TRBJ1-4	TRBD1	TGTGCCAGCAGCTTCGGACAGGGGGCAGAGGGAAAACTGTTTTTT	CASSFGQGAEGKLFF
TRBV6-6	12	-	TRBJ2-1	-	TGTGCCAGCAGTGCCAGGGTCCTAGGGCAGTTCTTC	CASSARVLGQFF
TRBV18	14	-	TRBJ2-5	-	TGTGCCAGCTCACCCGGGAACTTCCAAGAGACCCAGTACTTC	CASSPGNFQETQYF
TRBV3-1/TRBV3-2	15	-	TRBJ2-1	TRBD1	TGTGCCAGCAGCCAAGATGGGGACAGTTACAATGAGCAGTTCTTC	CASSQDGDSYNEQFF
TRBV11-2	15	once	TRBJ1-2	TRBD1	TGTGCCAGCAGCTTGAATGGACAGGGGGGGTCTGGCTACACCTTC	CASSLNGQGGSGYTF
TRBV5-4	15	-	TRBJ2-7	TRBD2	TGTGCCAGTCACCAACTAGCGGGGGCATCCTACGAGCAGTACTTC	CASHQLAGASYEQYF
TRBV2	14	few	TRBJ2-1	TRBD1	TGTGCCAGCAGCCCTGACAGGGGGCGGGATGAGCAGTTCTTC	CASSPDRGRDEQFF
TRBV12-3/TRBV12-4	13	-	TRBJ1-2	-	TGTGCCAGCAGTTTTAACAGATACTATGGCTACACCTTC	CASSFNRYYGYTF
TRBV27	18	-	TRBJ1-5	-	TGTGCCAGCAGTTTATTTGGGGGGAGGGGGGCCAGCAATCAGCCCCAGCATTTT	CASSLFGGRGASNQPQHF
TRBV2	13	-	TRBJ2-5	TRBD1	TGTGCCAGCAGTCGGGACAGCCAAGAGACCCAGTACTTC	CASSRDSQETQYF
TRBV5-1	15	-	TRBJ1-2	TRBD1	TGCGCCAGCAGCTCCTCCGGGACAGGCGGCTATGGCTACACCTTC	CASSSSGTGGYGYTF
TRBV29-1	14	-	TRBJ1-5	-	TGCAGCGTTTGGGAGCCTTATAGCAATCAGCCCCAGCATTTT	CSVWEPYSNQPQHF
TRBV4-2	14	-	TRBJ1-1	-	TGTGCCAGCAGCCAAGATCTAGGGAACACTGAAGCTTTCTTT	CASSQDLGNTEAFF
TRBV2	19	-	TRBJ1-5	TRBD1	TGTGCCAGCAGTCCCACCGGGACAGGGACGTGGAGTCCTGATCAGCCCCAGCATTTT	CASSPTGTGTWSPDQPQHF
TRBV29-1	14	-	TRBJ1-2	-	TGCAGCGTTGAAGTGACAGCAGCTAACTATGGCTACACCTTC	CSVEVTAANYGYTF
TRBV19	13	-	TRBJ1-1	-	TGTGCCAGTGAAACAGGGAAAGGCACTGAAGCTTTCTTT	CASETGKGTEAFF
TRBV4-2	15	-	TRBJ1-4	-	TGTGCCAGCAGCCAAGTTGGTGGAGGGTGGGTAAAACTGTTTTTT	CASSQVGGGWVKLFF
TRBV18	16	-	TRBJ1-4	TRBD1	TGTGCCAGCTCACCGCCCGGGACAGGGAATAATGAAAAACTGTTTTTT	CASSPPGTGNNEKLFF
TRBV11-2	16	once	TRBJ1-1	-	TGTGCCAGCAGCTTCAGATCGGAGGACCTAGGGACTGAAGCTTTCTTT	CASSFRSEDLGTEAFF
TRBV6-5	14	-	TRBJ2-2	-	TGTGCCAGCAGTTTCGGTACGAACACCGGGGAGCTGTTTTTT	CASSFGTNTGELFF
TRBV19	16	-	TRBJ2-3	TRBD2	TGTGCCAGTAGTCAAACCCCCAGCGGGAACACAGATACGCAGTATTTT	CASSQTPSGNTDTQYF
TRBV5-1	16	-	TRBJ1-4	-	TGCGCCAGCAGCTCGGACTCCACAGCAACTAATGAAAAACTGTTTTTT	CASSSDSTATNEKLFF
TRBV30	13	-	TRBJ2-5	-	TGTGCCTGGAGTGGGGCGACGGGGGAGACCCAGTACTTC	CAWSGATGETQYF
TRBV6-5	14	-	TRBJ1-3	-	TGTGCCAGCACTGGGACATTTACTGGAAACACCATATATTTT	CASTGTFTGNTIYF
TRBV19	14	-	TRBJ1-2	-	TGTGCCAGTAGTAAGGACAGTGCGGGCTATGGCTACACCTTC	CASSKDSAGYGYTF
TRBV20-1	14	few	TRBJ1-5	-	TGCAGTGCTAGTTCGGCGGGGCTGAATCAGCCCCAGCATTTT	CSASSAGLNQPQHF
TRBV7-9	14	few	TRBJ1-2	TRBD1	TGTGCCAGCAGCGCTAGGACAGGGCACTATGGCTACACCTTC	CASSARTGHYGYTF
TRBV7-7	15	-	TRBJ2-1	TRBD1	TGTGCTAGCAGCTTAGGGCAGGGGGCGCATAGTGAGCAGTTCTTC	CASSLGQGAHSEQFF
TRBV5-1	15	-	TRBJ2-5	-	TGCGCCAGCAGCTTGGCCGCCTTCGGAGGAGAGACCCAGTACTTC	CASSLAAFGGETQYF
TRBV6-5	13	-	TRBJ1-2	-	TGTGCCAGCACTCGTCTGTCAGGGTATCACTACACCTTC	CASTRLSGYHYTF
TRBV5-1	19	once	TRBJ2-4	TRBD2	TGCGCCAGCAGCTTGTCGGGACTAGCGGGGGGTGGGACCAAAAACATTCAGTACTTC	CASSLSGLAGGGTKNIQYF
TRBV5-4	14	-	TRBJ1-2	TRBD1	TGTGCCAGCAGCCCAGGACAGGGAGACTATGGCTACACCTTC	CASSPGQGDYGYTF
TRBV6-5	13	-	TRBJ2-5	-	TGTGCCAGCACCTTGGACAGACAAGAGACCCAGTACTTC	CASTLDRQETQYF
TRBV30	14	-	TRBJ1-4	-	TGTGCCTGGAGTAAAACAACAACTAATGAAAAACTGTTTTTT	CAWSKTTTNEKLFF
TRBV6-6	14	medium-sized	TRBJ1-2	TRBD1	TGTGCCAGCAGTAACCGACAGGGGGCTTTTGGCTACACCTTC	CASSNRQGAFGYTF